The 20 T cell receptor beta chains below come from one sample, sequenced in a study of T cell responses to AZD1222 COVID-19 vaccine. Sequenced by immunoSEQ multiplex PCR; TCRdb stores in-frame clones only, minus some. The table has over 150,000 clones, roughly 90% seen once. Sequencing used peripheral blood, obtained on day 0 of MenACWY control vaccination. Receptors originate from an adult in good health.

V and J are TRBV7-2 and TRBJ1-3; D remains unclear. The CDR3 contains 12 residues. Germline CDR1 is SGHTA and CDR2 is FQGNSA. Trimming pared 1 base from V and 3 bases from J, leaving 1 base between. CDR3 residues: CASSLDGNTIYF. Written as DNA, the CDR3 is TGTGCCAGCAGCTTAGATGGAAACACCATATATTTT.

The genes are TRBV6-5 and TRBJ2-5; 8 nucleotides line up with TRBD2. Germline V gives CDR1 MNHEY, CDR2 SVGAGI. The V gene end was trimmed by 4 bases and the J gene end by 4 bases; junction bases not matched to a gene: 5. CDR3 length equals 14 residues. In nucleotides, the CDR3 is TGTGCCAGCAGTTTAGCGGGACGGGCAGAGACCCAGTACTTC. This encodes CASSLAGRAETQYF.

V is TRBV28 and J is TRBJ2-1; 7 bases line up with TRBD2. Germline CDR1 and CDR2: MDHEN and SYDVKM. The CDR3 has 15 residues. The V and J ends lost 3 bases and 8 bases, in that order; junction bases with no gene match: 10. CDR3 bases: TGTGCCAGCAGTTTGGCGACTAGTCGGGGGGATGAGCAGTTCTTC. The encoded protein is CASSLATSRGDEQFF.

The V call is TRBV6-5, the J call TRBJ1-1, with 7 bases identical to TRBD1. Trimming cost V 8 bases and J 3 bases; bases outside gene matches: 9. The CDR3 totals 14 residues. CDR1 and CDR2 (germline): MNHEY, SVGAGI. The CDR3 nucleotides read TGTGCCAGCTGGGTCCCGGGACAGCACACTGAAGCTTTCTTT. It is translated as CASWVPGQHTEAFF.

The table lists this clone with a few counts. The gene calls are TRBV9 and TRBJ2-7, with 7 bases fitting TRBD1. After removal of 2 bases from V and 4 bases from J, the junction contained 6 bases not matched to a gene. This CDR3 has 14 amino acids. Germline V gene sequence: CDR1 SGDLS, CDR2 YYNGEE. CDR3 protein: CASSVGTVGYEQYF. DNA of the CDR3: TGTGCCAGCAGCGTCGGGACAGTGGGATACGAGCAGTACTTC.

This clone was counted between two and nine times. V usage is TRBV5-1 and J usage is TRBJ1-1, with D maybe TRBD1 (6 bases). The germline V gene encodes CDR1 SGHRS and CDR2 YFSETQ. Trimming removed 1 base from V and 3 bases from J, with 10 bases in between. The CDR3 spans 14 residues. As DNA, the CDR3 is TGCGCCAGCAGCTTGACAGGGACTCACACTGAAGCTTTCTTT. Translated, it gives CASSLTGTHTEAFF.

The rearrangement joins TRBV11-3 to TRBJ1-4; tentative D call: TRBD1 (5 bases). The CDR3 has 14 residues. Trimming pared 5 bases from V and 2 bases from J, leaving 9 bases between. Germline CDR1 reads SGHNT; CDR2 reads YENEEA. The CDR3 region is CASSRDVTNEKLFF. CDR3 DNA: TGTGCCAGCAGCCGGGACGTGACTAATGAAAAACTGTTTTTT.

The genes are TRBV7-2 and TRBJ1-5; TRBD1 might be the D (5 bases). CDR1 is SGHTA and CDR2 is FQGNSA in the germline V gene. V was clipped by 5 bases and J by 4 bases, with 21 bases between them. The CDR3 consists of 17 residues. CDR3 in amino acids: CASSRGLRQGGNQPQHF. The CDR3 DNA follows: TGTGCCAGCAGCCGGGGCCTGCGGCAGGGTGGGAATCAGCCCCAGCATTTT. Looking up the rest from reference TRBV7-2 and TRBJ1-5 gives the full variable domain: GAGVSQSPSNKVTEKGKDVELRCDPISGHTALYWYRQSLGQGLEFLIYFQGNSAPDKSGLPSDRFSAERTGGSVSTLTIQRTQQEDSAVYLCASSRGLRQGGNQPQHFGDGTRLSIL.

The chain employs TRBV5-1 and TRBJ2-2; perhaps D is TRBD1 or TRBD2 (6 bases each). V lost 3 bases, J lost 4 bases, and 16 bases lay in between. CDR3 length: 16 amino acids. Germline assignment: CDR1 SGHRS and CDR2 YFSETQ. The CDR3, as DNA: TGCGCCAGCAGCTCCGGCCGGGGGACAATCACCGGGGAGCTGTTTTTT. It codes for CASSSGRGTITGELFF.

The chain joins TRBV6-6 to TRBJ1-5; D not resolved. The CDR3 consists of 12 residues. Trimming stripped 5 bases from V and 8 bases from J, with 10 bases between. The germline gives CDR1 MNHNY, CDR2 SVGAGI (reference sequence). CDR3 bases: TGTGCCAGCAGTAGGGTTGGGGAGCCCCAGCATTTT. This gives the protein CASSRVGEPQHF.

The chain employs TRBV18 and TRBJ1-5; D is unresolved. CDR1 and CDR2 (germline): KGHSH, LQKENI. CDR3 size: 13 residues. Trimming cost V 5 bases and J 4 bases, with 9 bases left between them. The CDR3: CASSGGGNQPQHF. In DNA form, the CDR3 reads TGTGCCAGCTCAGGTGGTGGGAATCAGCCCCAGCATTTT.

The J gene is TRBJ1-1, the V gene TRBV12-3 or TRBV12-4; 7 nucleotides match TRBD1. The CDR3 has 13 residues. Germline trimming cut 5 bases from V and 5 bases from J; bases unmatched to any gene: 5. The CDR3 loop is CASSTRGRTEAFF. The CDR3 nucleotides are TGTGCCAGCAGTACTAGGGGGCGAACTGAAGCTTTCTTT.

The chain has TRBV6-5 and TRBJ1-5; 9 nucleotides align to TRBD1. V lost 6 bases and J lost 9; bases outside the gene matches: 9. CDR1 MNHEY and CDR2 SVGAGI come from the germline V gene. The CDR3 runs to 14 residues. The CDR3 spells CASSDRGLGRPQHF. The CDR3 coding sequence is TGTGCCAGCAGCGACAGGGGGTTAGGACGGCCCCAGCATTTT.

The chain recombines TRBV19 with TRBJ1-5, with D possibly TRBD1 on 6 matching bases. Germline values: CDR1 LNHDA, CDR2 SQIVND (reference sequence). This CDR3 spans 16 amino acids. V lost 7 bases, J lost 6 bases, and 22 bases lay in between. This chain's CDR3 is CASTPGAGVRGQPQHF. CDR3 in DNA: TGTGCCAGTACCCCAGGGGCTGGCGTGAGAGGTCAGCCCCAGCATTTT.

This clone was detected once. The V call is TRBV28, the J call TRBJ1-3; no clear D gene. Deletions cut 7 bases from V and 4 bases from J, with 11 bases between. The V gene's germline CDR1 is MDHEN and CDR2 SYDVKM. CDR3 length: 13 amino acids. Written as DNA, the CDR3 is TGTGCCAGCACCCCGACCGAAGGAAACACCATATATTTT. Amino acids: CASTPTEGNTIYF.

The rearrangement joins TRBV6-5 to TRBJ1-1, with 8 bases aligning to TRBD1. The germline gives CDR1 MNHEY, CDR2 SVGAGI. V was pared by 5 bases and J by 3 bases, with 5 bases of the junction left unmatched. This CDR3 spans 14 amino acids. The CDR3 nucleotides read TGTGCCAGCAGTCTCAGGGGGCTTGACACTGAAGCTTTCTTT. It is translated as CASSLRGLDTEAFF.

V and J are TRBV19 and TRBJ2-7; 13 bases line up with TRBD2. J gave up 7 bases and V 5 bases, and 14 bases lay outside the gene matches. Per the germline V gene, CDR1 is LNHDA and CDR2 is SQIVND (reference sequence). The CDR3 totals 17 residues. CDR3 nucleotides: TGTGCCAGTAGTTCACCTCCCGGGACTAGCGGGACTCGAGAGCAGTACTTC. This codes for CASSSPPGTSGTREQYF.

The table lists this clone with a few counts. The V and J genes are TRBV18 and TRBJ2-7, with 7 nucleotides matching TRBD2. CDR3 length equals 16 residues. From germline, CDR1 is KGHSH and CDR2 LQKENI. The ends lost 8 bases at V and 0 bases at J; junction bases unmatched: 13. The CDR3 loop reads CASPRKPSGSSYEQYV. CDR3 coding DNA: TGTGCCAGCCCCCGAAAACCTAGCGGAAGCTCCTACGAGCAGTACGTC.

The V call is TRBV9, the J call TRBJ2-3; perhaps TRBD1 as D (5 bases). The CDR3 is 15 amino acids. Germline assignment: CDR1 SGDLS and CDR2 YYNGEE. Trimming removed 3 bases at V and 2 bases at J, with 13 bases between. The CDR3 sequence: CASSATVYHTDTQYF. DNA for the CDR3: TGTGCCAGCAGCGCGACAGTTTACCACACAGATACGCAGTATTTT.

This chain uses TRBV11-2 with TRBJ1-3; D remains ambiguous. Trimming took off 2 bases at V and 0 bases at J, with 5 bases between the two ends. Germline V lookup: CDR1 SGHAT, CDR2 FQNNGV. The CDR3 consists of 14 residues. The CDR3 sequence: CASSLTLSGNTIYF. The CDR3 DNA reads TGTGCCAGCAGCTTAACCCTCTCTGGAAACACCATATATTTT.